These 14 T cell receptor beta chains originate from one sample sequenced in a study of T cells in Graves' hyperthyroidism and ophthalmopathy. Amplification yielded TCR beta CDR3 regions, with RNA transcripts as the source. A first-round RT-PCR of the TCR CDR3 used the HTBI primer set. TCRdb passed the multiplex PCR reads through MiXCR, listing each CDR3 protein once. The table includes nearly 750,000 distinct CDR3 sequences, 35% detected once. The sequencing sample was made of blood. The receptor source for this set is a woman between 40 and 50 years old with Graves' hyperthyroidism.

There are many counts of this clonotype. The DNA of the CDR3 is TGTGCCAGCAGCTTAGATGGACCGCAAGCCCATCGAGCTTTCTTT. As protein: CASSLDGPQAHRAFF. The chain recombines TRBV7-9 with TRBJ1-1; no clear D. With 1 base removed from V and 10 bases from J, the gap between germline ends came to 19 bases. The CDR3 is 15 amino acids. Per the germline V gene, CDR1 is SEHNR and CDR2 is FQNEAQ (reference sequence).

This clonotype appeared many times. The V call is TRBV4-3, the J call TRBJ2-7; no firm D call. The V gene's germline CDR1 is LGHNA and CDR2 YSLEER. The V end lost 0 bases, the J end lost 2 bases, and 11 bases lay between the germline ends. The CDR3 totals 15 residues. The chain's CDR3 is CASSQDSGFTYEQYF. CDR3 sequence (DNA): TGCGCCAGCAGCCAAGATAGTGGGTTTACCTACGAGCAGTACTTC.

This chain uses TRBV18 with TRBJ2-7; D is unresolved. The V end was cut by 2 bases, the J end by 5 bases, with 10 bases between. The CDR3 spans 13 residues. Per germline, CDR1 KGHSH and CDR2 LQKENI. DNA for the CDR3: TGTGCCAGCTCACCATTGGTCGGAGACGAGCAGTACTTC. Amino acids: CASSPLVGDEQYF.

This clonotype was seen only a few times. This chain links TRBV24-1 with TRBJ1-2; 10 bases are a match to TRBD1. The CDR3 is 14 residues long. V was pared by 10 bases and J by 2 bases, with 6 bases of the junction left unmatched. Germline V CDR1 and CDR2: KGHDR, SFDVKD. CDR3 nucleotides: TGTGCCACAGGGACAGGGGTCGGGAACTATGGCTACACCTTC. As protein: CATGTGVGNYGYTF.

As to this clonotype: The junction departs from the called germline gene at one end, perhaps through a read error. V and J are TRBV24-1 and TRBJ1-1, with no clear D. The CDR3 is 13 residues long. In germline, CDR1 is KGHDR, CDR2 SFDVKD. Here the CDR3 DNA reads TGTGCCAGCAGTCGAATCCTGAACACTGAAGCTTTCTTT. This encodes CASSRILNTEAFF.

This clonotype was detected many times. The chain recombines TRBV4-2 with TRBJ2-5, with D possibly being TRBD2 (5 bases). This CDR3 is built from 14 residues. CDR1 and CDR2 (germline): LGHNA, YNFKEQ. The germline V and J ends were trimmed by 1 base and 5 bases, with 11 bases remaining between them. CDR3: CASSQVEGEETQYF. In DNA, the CDR3 is TGTGCCAGCAGCCAAGTAGAGGGAGAGGAGACCCAGTACTTC.

About this clonotype: In this CDR3 the conserved last residue, phenylalanine or tryptophan, is missing, so a read error is likely. This chain links TRBV12-3 or TRBV12-4 with TRBJ1-5, with D possibly matching TRBD1 (5 bases). The V end was cut by 3 bases, the J end by 1 base, with 10 bases between. This CDR3 has 15 residues. The DNA of the CDR3 is TGTGCCAGCAGTTTGATGGGGGGAAGCAATCAGCCCCAGCATCTT. Its translation is CASSLMGGSNQPQHL.

The V gene is TRBV6-5, the J gene TRBJ1-4, with 9 bases lining up with TRBD1. The CDR3 sequence is 13 residues long. Losses at the gene ends were 7 bases for V and 7 bases for J; bases not matched to a gene: 4. The V gene's germline CDR1 is MNHEY and CDR2 SVGAGI. The CDR3 DNA follows: TGTGCCAGCAAGAACAGGGGGCTTGAAAAACTGTTTTTT. It encodes CASKNRGLEKLFF.

This clonotype was picked up many times. The chain is built from TRBV7-6 and TRBJ1-6; D is perhaps TRBD1 (5 bases). Germline-derived CDR1 and CDR2 are SGHVS and FNYEAQ. Trimming shortened V by 2 bases and J by 2 bases, and 13 bases separated the two germline ends. The CDR3 extends over 17 amino acids. CDR3: CASSLNAGSAYNSPLHF. DNA for the CDR3: TGTGCCAGCAGCTTAAACGCAGGGTCGGCCTATAATTCACCCCTCCACTTT.

This clonotype was counted at least ten times. The genes are TRBV20-1 and TRBJ1-4; the D is unclear. The V end lost 4 bases, the J end lost 7 bases, and 13 bases lay between the germline ends. Germline V gives CDR1 DFQATT, CDR2 SNEGSKA (reference sequence). The CDR3 runs to 13 residues. The DNA for the CDR3 is TGCAGTGCTATGACCTCCCTAGGTGAAAAACTGTTTTTT. Protein sequence: CSAMTSLGEKLFF.

This clonotype appeared many times. The genes are TRBV4-3 and TRBJ1-2, with D unclear. V shed 0 bases and J shed 9 bases, with 17 bases lying between them. The CDR3 length is 15 residues. The germline V gene encodes CDR1 LGHNA and CDR2 YSLEER. The CDR3 nucleotides are TGCGCCAGCAGCCAAGATTCGGCAGACATATGGAGCTACACCTTC. It specifies CASSQDSADIWSYTF.

This clonotype was recorded a few times. The chain combines TRBV18 with TRBJ1-1; a possible D gene is TRBD1 (5 bases). This CDR3 spans 13 amino acids. Trimming took 5 bases from V and 3 from J, leaving 10 bases between them. Germline CDR1 is KGHSH and CDR2 is LQKENI. CDR3 amino acids: CASSIGTDTEAFF. DNA of the CDR3: TGTGCCAGCTCAATCGGGACGGACACTGAAGCTTTCTTT.

This clonotype was counted ten times or more. The chain couples TRBV15 to TRBJ2-7; 8 nucleotides match TRBD2. The V and J ends lost 8 bases and 12 bases, in that order; junction bases with no gene match: 15. The CDR3 totals 13 residues. Germline lookup yields CDR1 LNHNV and CDR2 YYDKDF (reference sequence). CDR3 sequence: CATSLGGGPPPYF. In DNA form, the CDR3 reads TGTGCCACCTCACTGGGCGGGGGGCCCCCCCCGTACTTC.

This clonotype was counted a few times. V and J are TRBV4-1 and TRBJ1-1; D unresolved. The germline V and J ends were trimmed by 1 base and 5 bases, with 14 bases remaining between them. The germline V gene has CDR1 MGHRA and CDR2 YSYEKL. CDR3 size: 15 residues. The CDR3 here is CASSQVGEPRTEAFF. The CDR3 region has the DNA TGCGCCAGCAGCCAAGTCGGGGAGCCGAGGACTGAAGCTTTCTTT.